Listed here are 6 T cell receptor beta chains from one sample, sequenced in a study of blood T cell repertoires in COVID-19. TCRdb's table, derived via immunoSEQ multiplex PCR, lists solely in-frame clones and lacks some. The table records about 210,000 clones, 89% of them present only once. Sequencing input: peripheral blood. These receptors were taken from a woman in her 40s with acute or convalescent COVID-19.

The CDR3 loop reads CATSDSYGYTF. CDR3 sequence (DNA): TGTGCCACCTCTGACTCCTATGGCTACACCTTC. The chain links TRBV24-1 to TRBJ1-2; D is uncertain. CDR1 KGHDR and CDR2 SFDVKD come from the germline V gene. V was cut by 9 bases and J by 4 bases, with 8 bases left in between. The CDR3 is made up of 11 amino acids.

The chain is built from TRBV29-1 and TRBJ2-5, with 7 bases fitting TRBD2. This CDR3 is 16 amino acids long. The V and J ends lost 0 bases and 0 bases, in that order; junction bases with no gene match: 7. Germline assignment: CDR1 SQVTM and CDR2 ANQGSEA. The CDR3 DNA reads TGCAGCGTTGAAGACCCTGGGGGAGGGTACCAAGAGACCCAGTACTTC. This encodes CSVEDPGGGYQETQYF.

V usage is TRBV12-3 or TRBV12-4 and J usage is TRBJ2-1; 8 nucleotides align to TRBD2. V trimming: 4 bases; J trimming: 15 bases; junction bases outside the gene matches: 8. There are 12 residues in the CDR3. The CDR3 nucleotides are TGTGCCAGCAGTTACCGGGGGGGCCTACGGTTCTTC. It yields the protein CASSYRGGLRFF.

The gene calls are TRBV7-6 and TRBJ1-2, with D possibly TRBD1 on 6 matching bases. The CDR3 is made up of 15 amino acids. Trimming removed 1 base at V and 5 bases at J, with 14 bases between. Germline CDR1 and CDR2: SGHVS and FNYEAQ. The CDR3 spells CASSLEGQGRYGYTF. CDR3 coding DNA: TGTGCCAGCAGCTTAGAGGGGCAGGGGAGATATGGCTACACCTTC.

The V and J genes are TRBV4-1 and TRBJ2-7; unclear D gene. The germline CDR1 and CDR2 sequences are MGHRA and YSYEKL. Trimming cost V 0 bases and J 1 base, with 7 bases left between them. The CDR3 spans 14 residues. CDR3 bases: TGCGCCAGCAGCCAAGAGTCCGCGTCCTACGAGCAGTACGTC. Amino acid sequence: CASSQESASYEQYV.

This chain links TRBV18 with TRBJ2-2, with D possibly matching TRBD2 (5 bases). V shed 2 bases and J shed 5 bases, with 6 bases lying between them. This CDR3 has 13 amino acids. Germline V lookup: CDR1 KGHSH, CDR2 LQKENI. The CDR3 loop is CASSPSGTGELFF. DNA of the CDR3: TGTGCCAGCTCACCATCGGGAACCGGGGAGCTGTTTTTT.